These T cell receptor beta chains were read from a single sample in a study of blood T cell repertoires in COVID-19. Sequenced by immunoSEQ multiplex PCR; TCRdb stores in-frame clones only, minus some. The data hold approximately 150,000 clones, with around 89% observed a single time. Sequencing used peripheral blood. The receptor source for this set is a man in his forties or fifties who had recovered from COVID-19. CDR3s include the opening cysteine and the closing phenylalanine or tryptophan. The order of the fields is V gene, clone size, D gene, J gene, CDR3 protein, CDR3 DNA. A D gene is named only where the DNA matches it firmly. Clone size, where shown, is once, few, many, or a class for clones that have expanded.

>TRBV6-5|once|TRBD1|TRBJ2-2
CASRLQGAGELFF
TGTGCCAGCAGGCTACAGGGGGCCGGGGAGCTGTTTTTT
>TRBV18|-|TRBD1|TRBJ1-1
CASSPRQGIDTEAFF
TGTGCCAGCTCACCTCGACAGGGGATCGACACTGAAGCTTTCTTT
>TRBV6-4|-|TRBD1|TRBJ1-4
CASSDSRQGATNEKLFF
TGTGCCAGCAGTGACTCTCGGCAGGGGGCGACTAATGAAAAACTGTTTTTT
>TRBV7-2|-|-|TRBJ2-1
CASSLVGSGGSYNEQFF
TGTGCCAGCAGCTTAGTGGGTAGCGGCGGGTCCTACAATGAGCAGTTCTTC
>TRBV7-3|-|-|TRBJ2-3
CASSFGLGTDTQYF
TGTGCCAGCAGCTTTGGACTGGGCACAGATACGCAGTATTTT
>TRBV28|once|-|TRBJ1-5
CASSLSQGNQPQHF
TGTGCCAGCAGTTTATCCCAGGGTAATCAGCCCCAGCATTTT
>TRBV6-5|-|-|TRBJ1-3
CASSRGGDSGNTIYF
TGTGCCAGCAGCCGAGGGGGGGACTCTGGAAACACCATATATTTT
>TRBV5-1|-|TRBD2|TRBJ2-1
CASSLAAGAYNEQFF
TGCGCCAGCAGCTTGGCGGCGGGGGCCTACAATGAGCAGTTCTTC
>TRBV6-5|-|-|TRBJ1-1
CASSNRQVLNTEAFF
TGTGCCAGCAGTAACCGACAGGTTCTGAACACTGAAGCTTTCTTT
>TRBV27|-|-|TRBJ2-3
CASSLTRVDTQYF
TGTGCCAGCAGTTTGACGAGGGTGGATACGCAGTATTTT
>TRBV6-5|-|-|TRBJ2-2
CASTLGGGDGELFF
TGTGCCAGCACCCTTGGAGGGGGGGACGGGGAGCTGTTTTTT
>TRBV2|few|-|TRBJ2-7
CASNSGYEQYF
TGTGCCAGCAACTCAGGGTACGAGCAGTACTTC
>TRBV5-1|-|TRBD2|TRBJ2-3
CASSPWGSGSSSDTQYF
TGCGCCAGCAGCCCCTGGGGTAGCGGGAGTTCTTCAGATACGCAGTATTTT
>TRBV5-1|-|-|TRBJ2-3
CASSLHLASTDTQYF
TGCGCCAGCAGCTTGCACCTAGCGTCCACAGATACGCAGTATTTT
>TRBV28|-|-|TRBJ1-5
CASSKLGQQYQPQHF
TGTGCCAGCAGTAAACTGGGGCAGCAGTATCAGCCCCAGCATTTT
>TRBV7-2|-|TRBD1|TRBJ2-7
CASSFMGTGGLYEQYF
TGTGCCAGCAGCTTTATGGGGACAGGGGGCCTATACGAGCAGTACTTC
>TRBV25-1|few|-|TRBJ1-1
CASSESGSPAFF
TGTGCCAGCAGTGAATCCGGGTCCCCAGCTTTCTTT
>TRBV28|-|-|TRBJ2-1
CASSYNRYHEQFF
TGTGCCAGCAGTTATAACAGGTACCATGAGCAGTTCTTC
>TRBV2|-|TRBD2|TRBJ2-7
CASSYGLAGSSYEQYF
TGTGCCAGCAGTTACGGACTAGCGGGAAGCTCCTACGAGCAGTACTTC
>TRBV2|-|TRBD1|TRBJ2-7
CASRTRTGLHYEQYF
TGTGCCAGCAGGACCCGGACAGGGTTGCACTACGAGCAGTACTTC
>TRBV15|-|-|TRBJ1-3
CATSSQKQQGGNTIYF
TGTGCCACCAGCAGCCAAAAACAACAGGGAGGAAACACCATATATTTT
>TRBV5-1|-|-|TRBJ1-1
CASSLDPIREATEAFF
TGCGCCAGCAGCTTGGACCCGATCCGGGAAGCCACTGAAGCTTTCTTT
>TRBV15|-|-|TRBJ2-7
CATSRDGGPYEQYF
TGTGCCACCAGCAGAGATGGAGGCCCCTACGAGCAGTACTTC
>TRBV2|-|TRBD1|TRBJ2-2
CASRDRDMGELFF
TGTGCCAGCCGGGACAGGGATATGGGGGAGCTGTTTTTT
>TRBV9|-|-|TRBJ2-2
CASSVGVAGELFF
TGTGCCAGCAGCGTAGGAGTTGCCGGGGAGCTGTTTTTT
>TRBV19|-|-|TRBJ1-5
CASGEGRNQPQHF
TGTGCCAGTGGGGAGGGCCGCAATCAGCCCCAGCATTTT
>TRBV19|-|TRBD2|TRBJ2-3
CASGLSGRAADTQYF
TGTGCCAGTGGACTAAGCGGGAGGGCCGCGGATACGCAGTATTTT
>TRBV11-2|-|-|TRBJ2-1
CASSRRGQNNEQFF
TGTGCCAGCAGCCGGCGGGGGCAGAACAATGAGCAGTTCTTC
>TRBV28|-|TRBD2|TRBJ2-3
CASSSPGLAVGDTQYF
TGTGCCAGCAGTTCGCCGGGACTAGCGGTAGGAGATACGCAGTATTTT
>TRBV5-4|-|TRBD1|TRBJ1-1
CASSPNQGVNTEAFF
TGTGCCAGCAGCCCCAATCAGGGGGTGAACACTGAAGCTTTCTTT
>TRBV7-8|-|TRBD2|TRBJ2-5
CASSLEVVSAGGQETQYF
TGTGCCAGCAGCTTAGAGGTTGTGTCAGCGGGAGGGCAGGAGACCCAGTACTTC
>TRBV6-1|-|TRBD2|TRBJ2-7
CASSEELAASYEQYF
TGTGCCAGCAGTGAAGAACTAGCGGCCTCCTACGAGCAGTACTTC
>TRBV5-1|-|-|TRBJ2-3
CASRRTVSTDTQYF
TGCGCCAGCAGGAGGACAGTTAGCACAGATACGCAGTATTTT
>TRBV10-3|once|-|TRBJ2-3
CAIRGTSSGSTDTQYF
TGTGCCATCAGGGGCACTAGCAGCGGTAGCACAGATACGCAGTATTTT
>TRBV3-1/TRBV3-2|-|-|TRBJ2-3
CASSQDRRRGDTQYF
TGTGCCAGCAGCCAAGATCGGAGGAGGGGCGATACGCAGTATTTT